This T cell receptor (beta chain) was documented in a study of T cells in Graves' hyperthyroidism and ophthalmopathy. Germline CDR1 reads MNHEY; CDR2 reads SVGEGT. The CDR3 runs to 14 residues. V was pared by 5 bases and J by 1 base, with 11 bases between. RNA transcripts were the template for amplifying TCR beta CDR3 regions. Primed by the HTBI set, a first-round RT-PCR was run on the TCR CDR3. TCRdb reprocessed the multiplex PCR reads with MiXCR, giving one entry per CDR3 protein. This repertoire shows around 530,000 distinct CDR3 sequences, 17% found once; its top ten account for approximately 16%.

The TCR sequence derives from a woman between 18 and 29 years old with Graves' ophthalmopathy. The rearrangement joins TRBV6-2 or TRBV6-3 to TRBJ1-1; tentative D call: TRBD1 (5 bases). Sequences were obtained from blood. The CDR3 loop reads CASSPLRGNTEAFF. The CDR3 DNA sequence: TGTGCCAGCAGTCCACTTAGGGGGAACACTGAAGCTTTCTTT.